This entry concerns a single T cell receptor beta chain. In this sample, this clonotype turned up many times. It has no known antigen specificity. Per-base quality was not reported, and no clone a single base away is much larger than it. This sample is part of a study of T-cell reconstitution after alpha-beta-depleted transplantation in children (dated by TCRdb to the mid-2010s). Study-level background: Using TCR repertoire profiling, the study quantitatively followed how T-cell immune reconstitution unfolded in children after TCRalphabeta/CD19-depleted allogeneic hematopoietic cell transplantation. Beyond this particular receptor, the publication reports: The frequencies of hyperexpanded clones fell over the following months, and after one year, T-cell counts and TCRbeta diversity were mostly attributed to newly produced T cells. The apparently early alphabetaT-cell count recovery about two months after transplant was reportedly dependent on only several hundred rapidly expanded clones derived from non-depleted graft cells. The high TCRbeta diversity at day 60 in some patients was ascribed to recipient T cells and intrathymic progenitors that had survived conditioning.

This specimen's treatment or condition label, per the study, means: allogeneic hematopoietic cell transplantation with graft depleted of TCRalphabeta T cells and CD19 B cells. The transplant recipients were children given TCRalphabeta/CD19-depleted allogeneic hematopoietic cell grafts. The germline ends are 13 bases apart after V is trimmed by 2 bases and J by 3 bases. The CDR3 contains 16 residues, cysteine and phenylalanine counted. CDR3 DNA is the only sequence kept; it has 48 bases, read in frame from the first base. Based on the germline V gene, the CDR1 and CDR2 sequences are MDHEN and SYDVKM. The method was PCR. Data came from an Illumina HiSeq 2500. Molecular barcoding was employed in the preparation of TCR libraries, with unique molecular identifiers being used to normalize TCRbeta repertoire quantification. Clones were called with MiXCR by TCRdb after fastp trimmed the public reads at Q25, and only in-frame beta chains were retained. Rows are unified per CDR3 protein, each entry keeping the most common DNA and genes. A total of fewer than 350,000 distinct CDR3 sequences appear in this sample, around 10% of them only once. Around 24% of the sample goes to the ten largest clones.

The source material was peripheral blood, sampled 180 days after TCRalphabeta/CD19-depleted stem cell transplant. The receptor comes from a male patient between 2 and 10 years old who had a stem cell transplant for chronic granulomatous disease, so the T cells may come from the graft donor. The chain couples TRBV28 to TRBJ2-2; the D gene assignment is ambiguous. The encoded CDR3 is CASSLLGQAYTGELFF. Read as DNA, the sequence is TGTGCCAGCAGTTTACTTGGGCAGGCGTACACCGGGGAGCTGTTTTTT.